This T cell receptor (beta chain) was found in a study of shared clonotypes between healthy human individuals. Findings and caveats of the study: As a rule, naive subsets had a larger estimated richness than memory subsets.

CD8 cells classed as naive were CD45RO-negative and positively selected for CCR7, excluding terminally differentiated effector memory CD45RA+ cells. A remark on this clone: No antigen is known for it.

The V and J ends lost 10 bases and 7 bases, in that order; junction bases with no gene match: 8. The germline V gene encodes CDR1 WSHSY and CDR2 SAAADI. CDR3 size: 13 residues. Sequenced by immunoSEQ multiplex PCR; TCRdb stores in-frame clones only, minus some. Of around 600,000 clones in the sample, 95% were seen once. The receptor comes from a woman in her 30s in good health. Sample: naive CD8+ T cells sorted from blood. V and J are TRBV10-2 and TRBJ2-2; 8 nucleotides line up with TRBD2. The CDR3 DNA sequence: TGCGCCACAGTGACGGGAGGGGACGGGGAGCTGTTTTTT. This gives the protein CATVTGGDGELFF.